The clone carrying this T cell receptor beta chain has at least ten counts. Its antigen is still unknown. A clone one base away is much larger, so this may be a read error. These data come from a study of metastatic and nonmetastatic thyroid tumors. At the level of the study: Across peripheral blood and tumor or nodule tissue samples taken from malignant and benign thyroid patients, the repertoires were compared with one another. Overall study findings and caveats: TCR beta diversity was reportedly significantly higher in malignant thyroid tumors than benign nodules, in blood and tumor.

As processed by the authors: Using the CDR3 differences seen across clinicopathological groups, the authors built a distant-metastasis classifier for papillary thyroid cancer, which was meant to discriminate distant-metastatic patients. TCRdb reassembled clones from the PCR reads with MiXCR. The V and J calls shown here were made by TCRdb, not taken from the authors' results. The data contain about 22,000 clones, over 20% of them singletons. Thyroid surgery was preceded by no treatment in any patient. Germline CDR1 reads SQVTM; CDR2 reads ANQGSEA. CDR3 length: 11 amino acids. Sequenced material: blood. J is TRBJ1-2 and V is TRBV29-1; unclear D gene. The TCR was taken from a male donor with papillary thyroid cancer or a benign thyroid nodule (not recorded which). Some clones in this sample may be carry-over from other donors' samples. CDR3 DNA sequence: TGCAGCGTTGTAGCTAACTATGCCTACACCTTC. This translates into CSVVANYAYTF.